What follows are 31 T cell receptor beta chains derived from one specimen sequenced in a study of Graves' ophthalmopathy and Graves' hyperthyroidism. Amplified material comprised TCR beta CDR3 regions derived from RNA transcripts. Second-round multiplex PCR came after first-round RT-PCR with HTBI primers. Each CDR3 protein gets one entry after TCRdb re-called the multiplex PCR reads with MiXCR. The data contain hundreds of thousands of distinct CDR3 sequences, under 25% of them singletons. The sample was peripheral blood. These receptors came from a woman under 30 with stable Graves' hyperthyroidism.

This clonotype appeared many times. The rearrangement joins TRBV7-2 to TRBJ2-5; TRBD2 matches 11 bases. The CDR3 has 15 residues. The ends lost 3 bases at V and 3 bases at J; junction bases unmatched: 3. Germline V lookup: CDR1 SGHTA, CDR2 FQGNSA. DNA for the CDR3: TGTGCCAGCAGCTTGACTAGCGGGATGGAAGAGACCCAGTACTTC. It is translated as CASSLTSGMEETQYF.

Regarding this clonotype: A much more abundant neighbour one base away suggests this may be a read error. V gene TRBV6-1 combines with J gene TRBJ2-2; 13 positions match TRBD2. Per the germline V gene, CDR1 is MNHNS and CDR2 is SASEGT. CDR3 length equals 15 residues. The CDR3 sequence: CASKRTSGRTGELCF. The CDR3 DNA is TGTGCCAGCAAAAGGACTAGCGGGAGAACCGGGGAGCTGTGTTTT.

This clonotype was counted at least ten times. The CDR3 bases are TGTGCCAGCAGTTTATTGACAGGGAGATCCTACGAGCAGTACTTC. This translates into CASSLLTGRSYEQYF. V usage is TRBV2 and J usage is TRBJ2-7, with 7 nucleotides matching TRBD1. The length of the CDR3 is 15 residues. Germline assignment: CDR1 SNHLY and CDR2 FYNNEI. The trim removed 5 bases at V and 1 base at J, leaving 8 bases unmatched.

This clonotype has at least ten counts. This CDR3 is CASSFQGGWIPSYEQYF. DNA of the CDR3: TGTGCCAGCAGCTTTCAGGGGGGATGGATTCCGTCCTACGAGCAGTACTTC. V is TRBV7-8 and J is TRBJ2-7; a weak D match, TRBD1 (7 bases). The germline V and J ends were trimmed by 3 bases and 1 base, with 19 bases remaining between them. Germline CDR1 is SGHVS and CDR2 is FQNEAQ. There are 17 residues in the CDR3.

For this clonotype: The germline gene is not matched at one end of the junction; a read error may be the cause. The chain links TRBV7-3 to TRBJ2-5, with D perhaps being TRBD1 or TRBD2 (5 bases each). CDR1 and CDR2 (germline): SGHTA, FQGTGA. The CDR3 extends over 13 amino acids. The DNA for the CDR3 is TGTGCCAGCAGTCTAGGGGACCAAGAGACCCAGGACTTC. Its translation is CASSLGDQETQDF.

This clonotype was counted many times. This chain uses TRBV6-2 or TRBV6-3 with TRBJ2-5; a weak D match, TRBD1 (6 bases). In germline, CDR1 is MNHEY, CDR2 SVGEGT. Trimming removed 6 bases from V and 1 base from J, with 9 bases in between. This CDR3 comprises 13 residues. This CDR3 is CASRRQAQETQYF. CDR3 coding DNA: TGTGCCAGCAGAAGACAGGCCCAAGAGACCCAGTACTTC.

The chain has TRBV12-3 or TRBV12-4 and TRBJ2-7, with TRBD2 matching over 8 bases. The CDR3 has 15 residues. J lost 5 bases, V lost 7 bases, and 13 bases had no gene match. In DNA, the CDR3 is TGTGCCAGCACCCCCCGGGGTAGCGGGGTCCACGAGCAGTACTTC. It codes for CASTPRGSGVHEQYF.

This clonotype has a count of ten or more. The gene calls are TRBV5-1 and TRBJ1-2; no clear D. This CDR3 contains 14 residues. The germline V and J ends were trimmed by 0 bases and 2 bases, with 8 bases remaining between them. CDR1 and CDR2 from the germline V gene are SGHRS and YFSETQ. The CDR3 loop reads CASSLGILNYGYTF. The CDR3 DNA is TGCGCCAGCAGCTTGGGTATCCTCAACTATGGCTACACCTTC.

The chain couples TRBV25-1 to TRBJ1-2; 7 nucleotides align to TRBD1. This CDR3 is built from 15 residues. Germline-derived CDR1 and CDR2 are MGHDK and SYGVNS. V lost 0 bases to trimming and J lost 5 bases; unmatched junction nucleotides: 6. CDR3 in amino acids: CASSEYGGGQYGYTF. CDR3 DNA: TGTGCCAGCAGTGAATACGGAGGGGGACAGTATGGCTACACCTTC.

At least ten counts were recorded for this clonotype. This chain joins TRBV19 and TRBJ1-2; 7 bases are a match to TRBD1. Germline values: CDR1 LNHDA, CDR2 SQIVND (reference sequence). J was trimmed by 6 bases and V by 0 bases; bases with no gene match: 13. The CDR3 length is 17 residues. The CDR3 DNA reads TGTGCCAGTAGTATAGATGGAGCGGCGGGACAGTGGAATGGCTACACCTTC. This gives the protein CASSIDGAAGQWNGYTF.

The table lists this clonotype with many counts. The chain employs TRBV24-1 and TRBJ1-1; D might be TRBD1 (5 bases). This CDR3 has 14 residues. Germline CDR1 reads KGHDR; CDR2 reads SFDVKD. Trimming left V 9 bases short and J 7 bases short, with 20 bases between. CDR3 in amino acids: CATSGRGRENEAFF. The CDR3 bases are TGTGCCACCTCTGGGAGGGGAAGGGAAAATGAAGCTTTCTTT.

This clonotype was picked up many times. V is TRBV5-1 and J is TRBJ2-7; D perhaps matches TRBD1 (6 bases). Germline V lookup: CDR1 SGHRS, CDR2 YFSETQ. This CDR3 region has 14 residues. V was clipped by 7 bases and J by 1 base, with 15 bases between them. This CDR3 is CASRIRTESYEQYF. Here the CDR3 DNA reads TGCGCCAGCCGTATCAGGACAGAGTCCTACGAGCAGTACTTC.

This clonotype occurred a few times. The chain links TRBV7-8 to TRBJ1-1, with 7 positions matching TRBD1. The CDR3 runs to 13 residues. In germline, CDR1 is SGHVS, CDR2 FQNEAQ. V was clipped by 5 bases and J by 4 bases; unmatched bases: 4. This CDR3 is CASSDRDTTEAFF. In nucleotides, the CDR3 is TGTGCCAGCAGCGACAGGGACACCACTGAAGCTTTCTTT.

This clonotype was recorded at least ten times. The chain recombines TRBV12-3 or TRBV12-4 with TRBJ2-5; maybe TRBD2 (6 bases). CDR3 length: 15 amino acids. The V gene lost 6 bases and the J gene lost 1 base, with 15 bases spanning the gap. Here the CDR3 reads CASRSDGGTQETQYF. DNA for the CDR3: TGTGCCAGCAGAAGTGACGGGGGAACCCAAGAGACCCAGTACTTC.

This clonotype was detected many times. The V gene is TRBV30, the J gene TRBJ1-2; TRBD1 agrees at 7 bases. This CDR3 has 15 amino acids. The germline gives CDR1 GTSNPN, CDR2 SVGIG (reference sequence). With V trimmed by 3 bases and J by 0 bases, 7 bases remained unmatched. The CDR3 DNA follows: TGTGCCTGGAGACTCTGGGACAGAACTAACTATGGCTACACCTTC. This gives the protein CAWRLWDRTNYGYTF.

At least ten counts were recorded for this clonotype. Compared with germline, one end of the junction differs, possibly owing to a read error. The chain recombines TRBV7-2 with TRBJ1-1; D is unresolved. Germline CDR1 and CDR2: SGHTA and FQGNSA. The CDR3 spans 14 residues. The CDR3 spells CASSLSRRNTEALF. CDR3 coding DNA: TGTGCCAGCAGCTTATCACGAAGAAACACTGAAGCTCTCTTT. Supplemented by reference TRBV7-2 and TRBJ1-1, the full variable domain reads GAGVSQSPSNKVTEKGKDVELRCDPISGHTALYWYRQSLGQGLEFLIYFQGNSAPDKSGLPSDRFSAERTGGSVSTLTIQRTQQEDSAVYLCASSLSRRNTEALFGQGTRLTVV.

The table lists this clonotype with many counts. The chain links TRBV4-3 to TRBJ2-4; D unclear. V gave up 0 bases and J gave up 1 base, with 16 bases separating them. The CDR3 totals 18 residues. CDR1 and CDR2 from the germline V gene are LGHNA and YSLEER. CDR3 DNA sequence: TGCGCCAGCAGCCAAGATTTGATAACAGTTCTTGCCAAAAACATTCAGTACTTC. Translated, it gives CASSQDLITVLAKNIQYF.

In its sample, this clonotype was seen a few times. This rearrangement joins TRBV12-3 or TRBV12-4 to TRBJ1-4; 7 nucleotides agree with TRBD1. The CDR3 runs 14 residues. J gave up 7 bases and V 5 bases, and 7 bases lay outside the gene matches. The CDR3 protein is CASSRTGDSEKLFF. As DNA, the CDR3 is TGTGCCAGCAGTAGGACAGGAGATAGTGAAAAACTGTTTTTT.

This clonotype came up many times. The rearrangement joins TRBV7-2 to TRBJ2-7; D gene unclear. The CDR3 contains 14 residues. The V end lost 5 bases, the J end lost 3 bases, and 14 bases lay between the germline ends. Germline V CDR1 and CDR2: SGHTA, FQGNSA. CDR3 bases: TGTGCCAGCAGCCTTGAGACATCTTACTACGAGCAGTACTTC. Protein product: CASSLETSYYEQYF.

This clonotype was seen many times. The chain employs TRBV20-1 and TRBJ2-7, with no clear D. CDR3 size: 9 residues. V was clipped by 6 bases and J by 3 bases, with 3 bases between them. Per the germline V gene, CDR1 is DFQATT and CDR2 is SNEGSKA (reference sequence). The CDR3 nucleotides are TGCAGTGCCAACTACGAGCAGTACTTC. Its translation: CSANYEQYF.

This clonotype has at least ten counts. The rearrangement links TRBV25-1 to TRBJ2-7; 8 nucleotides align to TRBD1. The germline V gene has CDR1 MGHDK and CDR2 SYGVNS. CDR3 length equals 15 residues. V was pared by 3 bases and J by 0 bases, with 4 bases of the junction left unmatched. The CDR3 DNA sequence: TGTGCCAGCAGTGACAGGACAGGGTACTCCTACGAGCAGTACTTC. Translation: CASSDRTGYSYEQYF.

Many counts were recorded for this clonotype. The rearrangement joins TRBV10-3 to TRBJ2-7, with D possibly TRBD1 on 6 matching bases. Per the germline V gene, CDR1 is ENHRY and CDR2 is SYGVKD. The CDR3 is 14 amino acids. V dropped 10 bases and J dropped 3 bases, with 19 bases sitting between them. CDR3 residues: CATKGGRDNYEQYF. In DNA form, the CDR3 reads TGTGCCACCAAGGGCGGTAGGGACAACTACGAGCAGTACTTC.

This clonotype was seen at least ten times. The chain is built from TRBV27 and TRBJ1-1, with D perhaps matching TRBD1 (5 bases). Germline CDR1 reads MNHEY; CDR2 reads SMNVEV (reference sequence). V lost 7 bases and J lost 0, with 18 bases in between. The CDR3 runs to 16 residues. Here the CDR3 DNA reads TGTGCCAGCATCGGGACCGTCCGGAACTTGAACACTGAAGCTTTCTTT. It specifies CASIGTVRNLNTEAFF.

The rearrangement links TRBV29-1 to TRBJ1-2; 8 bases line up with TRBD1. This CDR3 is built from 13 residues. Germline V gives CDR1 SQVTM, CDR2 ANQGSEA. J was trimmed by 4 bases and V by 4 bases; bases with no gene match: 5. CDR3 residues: CSVGTGYGYGYTF. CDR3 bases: TGCAGCGTTGGGACAGGGTACGGCTATGGCTACACCTTC.

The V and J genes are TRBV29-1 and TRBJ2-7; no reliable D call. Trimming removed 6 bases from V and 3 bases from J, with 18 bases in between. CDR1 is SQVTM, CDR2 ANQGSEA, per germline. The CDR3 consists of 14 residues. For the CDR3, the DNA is TGCAGCGTCGCCCGGGTCTGGCAAAACTACGAGCAGTACTTC. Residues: CSVARVWQNYEQYF.

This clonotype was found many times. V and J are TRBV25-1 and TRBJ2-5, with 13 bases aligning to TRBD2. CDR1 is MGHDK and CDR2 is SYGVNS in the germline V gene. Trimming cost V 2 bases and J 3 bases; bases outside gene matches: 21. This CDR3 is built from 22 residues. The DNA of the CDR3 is TGTGCCAGCAGTGAACCCCCACCGGGACTAGCGGGAATCGGCCGCGAAGAAGAGACCCAGTACTTC. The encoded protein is CASSEPPPGLAGIGREEETQYF.

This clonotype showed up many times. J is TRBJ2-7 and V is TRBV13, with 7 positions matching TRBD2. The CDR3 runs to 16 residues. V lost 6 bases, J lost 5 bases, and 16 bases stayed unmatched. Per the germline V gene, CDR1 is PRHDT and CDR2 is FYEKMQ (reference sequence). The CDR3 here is CASSFITGREFHEQYF. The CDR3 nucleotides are TGTGCCAGCAGTTTTATTACGGGGCGGGAGTTCCACGAGCAGTACTTC.

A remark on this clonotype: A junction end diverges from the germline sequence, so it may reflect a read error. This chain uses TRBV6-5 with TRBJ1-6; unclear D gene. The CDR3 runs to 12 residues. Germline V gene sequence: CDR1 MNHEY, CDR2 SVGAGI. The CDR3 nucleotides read TGTGTCAGCAGTTACGGTAGTTCACCCCTCCACTTT. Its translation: CVSSYGSSPLHF.

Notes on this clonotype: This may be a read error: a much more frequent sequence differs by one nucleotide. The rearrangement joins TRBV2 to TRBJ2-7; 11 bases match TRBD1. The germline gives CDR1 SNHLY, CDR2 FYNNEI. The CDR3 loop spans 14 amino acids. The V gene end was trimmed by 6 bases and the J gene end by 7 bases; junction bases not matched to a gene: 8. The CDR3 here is CASSPGQGAREQYV. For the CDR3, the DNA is TGTGCCAGCAGCCCCGGACAGGGGGCGAGGGAGCAGTACGTC.

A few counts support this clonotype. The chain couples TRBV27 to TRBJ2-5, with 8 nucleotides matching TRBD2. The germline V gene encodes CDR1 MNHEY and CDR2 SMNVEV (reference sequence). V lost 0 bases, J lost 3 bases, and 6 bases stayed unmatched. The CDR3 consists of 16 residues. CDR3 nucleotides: TGTGCCAGCAGTTTATCTACGGGACTAGGAGAAGAGACCCAGTACTTC. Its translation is CASSLSTGLGEETQYF.

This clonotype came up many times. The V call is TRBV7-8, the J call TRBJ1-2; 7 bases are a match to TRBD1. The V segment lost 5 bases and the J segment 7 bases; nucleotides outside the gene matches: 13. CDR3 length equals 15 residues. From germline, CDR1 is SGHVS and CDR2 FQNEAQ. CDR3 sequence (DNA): TGTGCCAGCAGCCCCCGAGACAGGGTCTACTCTGGCTACACCTTC. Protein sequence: CASSPRDRVYSGYTF.